This note documents a single T cell receptor beta chain sequence. Its antigen is unidentified. This specimen comes from a study of T cell responses to AZD1222 COVID-19 vaccine. The study, taken as a whole, reports: Regions 160-218 and 743-854 held dominance among vaccine-associated CD4 TCRs, which spanned spike.

TCRdb's table, derived via immunoSEQ multiplex PCR, lists solely in-frame clones and lacks some. Of fewer than 120,000 clones in the sample, 85% to 90% were seen once. CDR3 length: 13 residues. Between the trimmed V and J ends, which lost 2 bases and 5 bases, there was a span of 9 bases. The germline gives CDR1 SQVTM, CDR2 ANQGSEA. The sequence came from an adult who received the AZD1222 COVID-19 vaccine. Sequenced material: peripheral blood, taken 28 days after the second AZD1222 dose. This rearrangement joins TRBV29-1 to TRBJ2-2, with TRBD1 as a possible D gene (6 bases). The CDR3 here is CSVENTGTGELFF. CDR3 nucleotide sequence: TGCAGCGTTGAAAATACAGGGACCGGGGAGCTGTTTTTT.